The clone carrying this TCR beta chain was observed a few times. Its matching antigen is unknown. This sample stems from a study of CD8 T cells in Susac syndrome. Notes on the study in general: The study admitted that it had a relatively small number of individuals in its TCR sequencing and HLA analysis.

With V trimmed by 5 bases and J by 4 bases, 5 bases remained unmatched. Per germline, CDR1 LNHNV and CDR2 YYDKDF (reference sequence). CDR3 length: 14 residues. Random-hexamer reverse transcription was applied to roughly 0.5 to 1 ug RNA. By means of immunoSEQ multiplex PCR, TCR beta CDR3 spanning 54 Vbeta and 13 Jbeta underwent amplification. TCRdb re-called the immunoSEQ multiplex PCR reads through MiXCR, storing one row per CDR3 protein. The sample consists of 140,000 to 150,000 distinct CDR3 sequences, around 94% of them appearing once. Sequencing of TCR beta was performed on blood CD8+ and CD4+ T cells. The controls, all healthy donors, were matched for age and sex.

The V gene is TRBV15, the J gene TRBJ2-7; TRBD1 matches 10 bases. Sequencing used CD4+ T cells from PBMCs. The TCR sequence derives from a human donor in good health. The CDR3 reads CATSRDRGPYEQYF. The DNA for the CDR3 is TGTGCCACCAGCCGGGACAGGGGCCCGTACGAGCAGTACTTC. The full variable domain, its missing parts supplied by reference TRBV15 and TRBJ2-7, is DAMVIQNPRYQVTQFGKPVTLSCSQTLNHNVMYWYQQKSSQAPKLLFHYYDKDFNNEADTPDNFQSRRPNTSFCFLDIRSPGLGDTAMYLCATSRDRGPYEQYFGPGTRLTVT.